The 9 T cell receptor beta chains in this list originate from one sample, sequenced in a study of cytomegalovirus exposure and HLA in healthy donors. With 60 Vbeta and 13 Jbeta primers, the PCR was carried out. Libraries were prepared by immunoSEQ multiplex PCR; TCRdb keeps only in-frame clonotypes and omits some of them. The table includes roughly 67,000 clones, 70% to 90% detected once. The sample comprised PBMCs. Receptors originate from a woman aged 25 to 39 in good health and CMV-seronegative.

The CDR3 sequence is CASSSPLSATRQGPTGELFF. The CDR3 DNA sequence: TGCGCCAGCAGCTCTCCGCTAAGCGCCACTAGACAGGGACCCACCGGGGAGCTGTTTTTT. V gene TRBV4-3 combines with J gene TRBJ2-2; 7 nucleotides align to TRBD1. The junction had 22 bases not matched to a gene; V was cut back by 5 bases and J by 4 bases. The CDR3 runs to 20 residues. Germline V gives CDR1 LGHNA, CDR2 YSLEER.

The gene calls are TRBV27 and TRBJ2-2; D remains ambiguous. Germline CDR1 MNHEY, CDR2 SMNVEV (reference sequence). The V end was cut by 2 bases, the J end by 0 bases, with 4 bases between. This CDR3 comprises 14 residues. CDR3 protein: CASSLTANTGELFF. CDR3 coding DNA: TGTGCCAGCAGTTTAACAGCGAACACCGGGGAGCTGTTTTTT.

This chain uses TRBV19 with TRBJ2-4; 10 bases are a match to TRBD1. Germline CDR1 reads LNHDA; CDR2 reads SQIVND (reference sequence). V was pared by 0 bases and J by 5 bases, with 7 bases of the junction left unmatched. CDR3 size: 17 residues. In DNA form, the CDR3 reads TGTGCCAGTAGTATAGACAGACCGGGACAGGGGCAAAACATTCAGTACTTC. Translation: CASSIDRPGQGQNIQYF.

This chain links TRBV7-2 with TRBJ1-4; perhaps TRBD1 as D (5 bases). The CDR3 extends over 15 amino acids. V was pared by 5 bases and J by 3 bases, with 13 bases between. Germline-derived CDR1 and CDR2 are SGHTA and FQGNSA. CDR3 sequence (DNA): TGTGCCAGCAGCACTATGGGGGGGGCTAATGAAAAACTGTTTTTT. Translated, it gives CASSTMGGANEKLFF.

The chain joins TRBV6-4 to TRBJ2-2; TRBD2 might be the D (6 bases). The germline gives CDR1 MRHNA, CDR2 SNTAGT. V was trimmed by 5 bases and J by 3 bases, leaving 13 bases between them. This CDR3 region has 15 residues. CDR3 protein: CASSIDGEDTGELFF. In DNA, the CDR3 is TGTGCCAGCAGTATCGACGGGGAGGACACCGGGGAGCTGTTTTTT.

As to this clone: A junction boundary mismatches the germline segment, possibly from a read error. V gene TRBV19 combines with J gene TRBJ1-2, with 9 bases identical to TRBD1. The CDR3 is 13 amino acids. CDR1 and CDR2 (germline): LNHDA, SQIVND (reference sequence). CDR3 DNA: TGTGCCAGTAGTATTGGACAGGGGTATGGCTGCACCTTC. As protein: CASSIGQGYGCTF. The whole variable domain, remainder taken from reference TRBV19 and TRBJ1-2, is DGGITQSPKYLFRKEGQNVTLSCEQNLNHDAMYWYRQDPGQGLRLIYYSQIVNDFQKGDIAEGYSVSREKKESFPLTVTSAQKNPTAFYLCASSIGQGYGCTFGSGTRLTVV.

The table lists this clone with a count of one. The DNA of the CDR3 is TGTGCCAGCAGCTTTGATCAGGGGAACACTGAAGCTTTCTTT. It is translated as CASSFDQGNTEAFF. This chain connects TRBV9 to TRBJ1-1; TRBD1 might be the D (5 bases). The germline V and J ends were trimmed by 4 bases and 1 base, with 11 bases remaining between them. Looked up from germline, CDR1 is SGDLS and CDR2 is YYNGEE. This CDR3 spans 14 amino acids.

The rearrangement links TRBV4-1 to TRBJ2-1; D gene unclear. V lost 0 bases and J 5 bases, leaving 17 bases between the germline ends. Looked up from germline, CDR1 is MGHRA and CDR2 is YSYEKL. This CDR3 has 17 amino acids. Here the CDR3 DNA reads TGCGCCAGCAGCCAAGATCCTTTCCCTCCCCCTAACAATGAGCAGTTCTTC. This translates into CASSQDPFPPPNNEQFF.

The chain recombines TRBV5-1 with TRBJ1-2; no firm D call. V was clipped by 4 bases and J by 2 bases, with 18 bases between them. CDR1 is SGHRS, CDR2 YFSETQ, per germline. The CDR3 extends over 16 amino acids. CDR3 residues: CASSTQERARNYGYTF. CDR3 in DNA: TGCGCCAGCAGCACACAAGAGCGGGCTCGCAACTATGGCTACACCTTC.